Listed below are T cell receptor beta chains from one sample, sequenced in a study of shared clonotypes between healthy human individuals. TCRdb's copy holds only in-frame clones and misses some; the assay was immunoSEQ multiplex PCR. The repertoire has about 2.1 million clones, 85% to 95% of them found once; the top ten carry more than 1.5%. The sequencing sample was made of naive CD8+ T cells from PBMCs. These receptors were taken from a man aged 18 to 29 in good health. Some clones in this sample may be carry-over from other donors' samples. Each CDR3 is given with its conserved first and last residue. Part of the rows lack a size; the others show once, few, many or a class for expanded clones.

j_call: TRBJ2-1
v_call: TRBV4-3
clone_size: -
cdr3_aa: CASSQEDWLHNEQFF

j_call: TRBJ2-5
v_call: TRBV4-3
clone_size: -
cdr3_aa: CASSQDLAVQETQYF

j_call: TRBJ2-5
v_call: TRBV5-6
clone_size: once
cdr3_aa: CASSLTDNEETQYF

j_call: TRBJ2-7
v_call: TRBV11-2
clone_size: -
cdr3_aa: CASRPDRVVFYEQYF

j_call: TRBJ2-2
v_call: TRBV23-1
clone_size: -
cdr3_aa: CASRSRGHNTGELFF

j_call: TRBJ1-1
v_call: TRBV4-3
clone_size: -
cdr3_aa: CASSQKTGTDMNTEAFF

j_call: TRBJ2-7
v_call: TRBV10-3
clone_size: -
cdr3_aa: CAISGDRVGSYEQYF

j_call: TRBJ2-1
v_call: TRBV9
clone_size: -
cdr3_aa: CASSVSGRNEQFF

j_call: TRBJ2-7
v_call: TRBV11-2
clone_size: -
cdr3_aa: CASSLGVRQGFSEQYF

j_call: TRBJ2-5
v_call: TRBV27
clone_size: -
cdr3_aa: CASSHPSETQYF

j_call: TRBJ1-2
v_call: TRBV21-1
clone_size: -
cdr3_aa: CASSRGGTGDDGYTF

j_call: TRBJ2-2
v_call: TRBV15
clone_size: once
cdr3_aa: CATSNIRVAGELFF

j_call: TRBJ2-3
v_call: TRBV7-6
clone_size: -
cdr3_aa: CASSLSAEWRTTDTQYF

j_call: TRBJ1-1
v_call: TRBV27
clone_size: -
cdr3_aa: CASSTPGSGRTEAFF

j_call: TRBJ2-7
v_call: TRBV30
clone_size: -
cdr3_aa: CAWSHGTGGEQYF

j_call: TRBJ2-2
v_call: TRBV6-6
clone_size: once
cdr3_aa: CASSYSSDSREVLFF

j_call: TRBJ2-7
v_call: TRBV11-2
clone_size: -
cdr3_aa: CASSLTGQTYEQYF

j_call: TRBJ2-7
v_call: TRBV6-6
clone_size: -
cdr3_aa: CASSDSGTSGYEQYF

j_call: TRBJ2-1
v_call: TRBV6-5
clone_size: -
cdr3_aa: CASSYGTYNEQFF

j_call: TRBJ1-5
v_call: TRBV7-9
clone_size: -
cdr3_aa: CASREDGSNQPQHF

j_call: TRBJ1-1
v_call: TRBV7-6
clone_size: -
cdr3_aa: CASSPGVAGDTEAFF

j_call: TRBJ1-1
v_call: TRBV28
clone_size: -
cdr3_aa: CASSLWRGENTEAFF

j_call: TRBJ2-1
v_call: TRBV29-1
clone_size: -
cdr3_aa: CSVRRASGHNEQFF

j_call: TRBJ2-7
v_call: TRBV14
clone_size: -
cdr3_aa: CASSQGLAASYEQYF

j_call: TRBJ2-7
v_call: TRBV6-5
clone_size: once
cdr3_aa: CASSYSSGEDSYEQYF

j_call: TRBJ1-1
v_call: TRBV27
clone_size: -
cdr3_aa: CASSFKGGRTEAFF

j_call: TRBJ2-1
v_call: TRBV9
clone_size: -
cdr3_aa: CASSVDRNEQFF

j_call: TRBJ1-1
v_call: TRBV7-3
clone_size: -
cdr3_aa: CASSLTGTVNTEAFF

j_call: TRBJ2-7
v_call: TRBV27
clone_size: -
cdr3_aa: CASSLTPGQYEQYF

j_call: TRBJ2-5
v_call: TRBV9
clone_size: -
cdr3_aa: CASSVADQETQYF

j_call: TRBJ1-1
v_call: TRBV19
clone_size: -
cdr3_aa: CASRKGMSTEAFF

j_call: TRBJ2-5
v_call: TRBV28
clone_size: -
cdr3_aa: CASAGTGGAIQETQYF

j_call: TRBJ1-2
v_call: TRBV29-1
clone_size: -
cdr3_aa: CSVETRQAHGYTF

j_call: TRBJ2-7
v_call: TRBV7-9
clone_size: -
cdr3_aa: CASSSRDLSYEQYF

j_call: TRBJ2-7
v_call: TRBV6-1
clone_size: -
cdr3_aa: CASRTWDSAYEQYF

j_call: TRBJ1-1
v_call: TRBV7-8
clone_size: once
cdr3_aa: CASNREAKDTEAFF

j_call: TRBJ1-1
v_call: TRBV9
clone_size: -
cdr3_aa: CASSPRGDSEAFF

j_call: TRBJ2-5
v_call: TRBV7-9
clone_size: -
cdr3_aa: CASSPRGRETQYF

j_call: TRBJ1-4
v_call: TRBV9
clone_size: -
cdr3_aa: CASSVGQFNEKLFF

j_call: TRBJ1-1
v_call: TRBV30
clone_size: few
cdr3_aa: CAWAPRENTEAFF

j_call: TRBJ2-1
v_call: TRBV5-1
clone_size: -
cdr3_aa: CASSLVVGNEQFF

j_call: TRBJ1-1
v_call: TRBV10-1
clone_size: -
cdr3_aa: CASSEGTGREAFF

j_call: TRBJ1-4
v_call: TRBV4-3
clone_size: once
cdr3_aa: CASSLGSGVNEKLFF

j_call: TRBJ2-1
v_call: TRBV10-3
clone_size: -
cdr3_aa: CAISVKPGLVIDEQFF

j_call: TRBJ1-1
v_call: TRBV4-2
clone_size: -
cdr3_aa: CASSQESGGRTEAFF

j_call: TRBJ2-2
v_call: TRBV5-1
clone_size: -
cdr3_aa: CASSFWTGDTGELFF